Listed below are T cell receptor beta chains from one sample, sequenced in a study of identical twins. TCRdb re-called the 5' RACE reads through MiXCR, storing one row per CDR3 protein. This table holds some 630,000 distinct CDR3 sequences, just over 7% found once. These data were also filed under a second study, of yellow fever vaccine responses in identical twins.

The sample taken for sequencing was PBMCs. The receptors stem from a woman in her late teens or twenties in good health. Each CDR3 is given with its conserved first and last residue. Fields, in order: V gene, J gene, D gene, clone size, CDR3 protein, CDR3 DNA. The D gene is left open where the match is weak. A row's size may be missing; if present it is once, few, many or a size class.

v_call: TRBV7-9
j_call: TRBJ1-2
d_call: TRBD1
clone_size: .
cdr3_aa: CASSYGTGGAKNYGYTF
cdr3_nt: TGTGCCAGCAGCTACGGGACAGGAGGGGCAAAGAACTATGGCTACACCTTC

v_call: TRBV4-2
j_call: TRBJ1-1
d_call: .
clone_size: .
cdr3_aa: CASSQEVGNTEAFF
cdr3_nt: TGTGCCAGCAGCCAAGAGGTGGGGAACACTGAAGCTTTCTTT

v_call: TRBV2
j_call: TRBJ1-5
d_call: .
clone_size: few
cdr3_aa: CASSESVGDSNQPQHF
cdr3_nt: TGTGCCAGCAGTGAATCGGTCGGCGATAGCAATCAGCCCCAGCATTTT

v_call: TRBV5-6
j_call: TRBJ1-5
d_call: .
clone_size: .
cdr3_aa: CASSFFGDDQPQHF
cdr3_nt: TGTGCCAGCAGCTTTTTCGGCGACGATCAGCCCCAGCATTTT

v_call: TRBV12-3/TRBV12-4
j_call: TRBJ1-2
d_call: .
clone_size: .
cdr3_aa: CASSSQGTTHYGYTF
cdr3_nt: TGTGCCAGCAGTTCCCAGGGAACGACCCACTATGGCTACACCTTC

v_call: TRBV4-2
j_call: TRBJ2-1
d_call: TRBD2
clone_size: many
cdr3_aa: CASSQDWASGSSEQFF
cdr3_nt: TGTGCCAGCAGCCAAGACTGGGCTAGCGGGAGCTCTGAGCAGTTCTTC

v_call: TRBV15
j_call: TRBJ2-4
d_call: TRBD2
clone_size: many
cdr3_aa: CATSRDSASGRQNIQYF
cdr3_nt: TGTGCCACCAGCAGAGATTCGGCTAGCGGGAGACAAAACATTCAGTACTTC

v_call: TRBV15
j_call: TRBJ2-1
d_call: .
clone_size: .
cdr3_aa: CATSPRGQGYNEQFF
cdr3_nt: TGTGCCACCAGCCCTCGAGGGCAGGGTTACAATGAGCAGTTCTTC

v_call: TRBV28
j_call: TRBJ2-7
d_call: TRBD2
clone_size: many
cdr3_aa: CASEGASGNYFEQYF
cdr3_nt: TGTGCCAGCGAGGGAGCTAGCGGGAATTACTTCGAGCAGTACTTC

v_call: TRBV3-1
j_call: TRBJ1-4
d_call: TRBD1
clone_size: few
cdr3_aa: CASSQTGQGRKLFF
cdr3_nt: TGTGCCAGCAGCCAAACGGGACAGGGGAGAAAACTGTTTTTT

v_call: TRBV12-3/TRBV12-4
j_call: TRBJ2-3
d_call: .
clone_size: .
cdr3_aa: CASSQSELRGGIDTQYF
cdr3_nt: TGTGCCAGCAGTCAAAGCGAACTCAGGGGGGGTATAGATACGCAGTATTTT

v_call: TRBV2
j_call: TRBJ2-7
d_call: TRBD2
clone_size: many
cdr3_aa: CATGRAVQQYF
cdr3_nt: TGTGCCACCGGGAGGGCCGTTCAGCAGTACTTC

v_call: TRBV20-1
j_call: TRBJ2-1
d_call: TRBD2
clone_size: .
cdr3_aa: CSASRPGLAVNDEQFF
cdr3_nt: TGCAGTGCTTCCCGACCGGGACTAGCGGTAAACGATGAGCAGTTCTTC

v_call: TRBV7-9
j_call: TRBJ1-4
d_call: TRBD1
clone_size: many
cdr3_aa: CASSFGDRIEKLFF
cdr3_nt: TGTGCCAGCAGCTTCGGGGACAGGATTGAAAAACTGTTTTTT

v_call: TRBV20-1
j_call: TRBJ2-1
d_call: .
clone_size: .
cdr3_aa: CSVGGRGGSYNEQFF
cdr3_nt: TGCAGTGTGGGGGGTAGGGGGGGTTCCTACAATGAGCAGTTCTTC

v_call: TRBV29-1
j_call: TRBJ2-3
d_call: TRBD1
clone_size: many
cdr3_aa: CSAETGAETDTQYF
cdr3_nt: TGCAGCGCTGAGACAGGGGCGGAGACAGATACGCAGTATTTT

v_call: TRBV4-1
j_call: TRBJ1-5
d_call: .
clone_size: many
cdr3_aa: CASSQVQAANQPQHF
cdr3_nt: TGCGCCAGCAGCCAAGTGCAGGCTGCCAATCAGCCCCAGCATTTT

v_call: TRBV2
j_call: TRBJ2-5
d_call: .
clone_size: few
cdr3_aa: CASRPKTGIQETQYF
cdr3_nt: TGTGCCAGCAGACCCAAGACAGGAATCCAAGAGACCCAGTACTTC

v_call: TRBV11-2
j_call: TRBJ2-1
d_call: TRBD1
clone_size: many
cdr3_aa: CASSLVGRGGQGRYNEQFF
cdr3_nt: TGTGCCAGCAGCTTAGTGGGGCGGGGCGGACAGGGTCGCTACAATGAGCAGTTCTTC

v_call: TRBV5-1
j_call: TRBJ1-2
d_call: TRBD1
clone_size: few
cdr3_aa: CASSLTTGTGVYGYTF
cdr3_nt: TGCGCCAGCAGTTTAACAACCGGGACAGGGGTCTATGGCTACACCTTC

v_call: TRBV7-9
j_call: TRBJ2-5
d_call: .
clone_size: many
cdr3_aa: CASSFLAQETQYF
cdr3_nt: TGTGCCAGCAGCTTCCTAGCGCAAGAGACCCAGTACTTC

v_call: TRBV10-1
j_call: TRBJ2-7
d_call: .
clone_size: few
cdr3_aa: CASISVLALHEQYF
cdr3_nt: TGCGCCAGCATATCTGTTCTGGCGCTACACGAGCAGTACTTC

v_call: TRBV20-1
j_call: TRBJ1-1
d_call: .
clone_size: many
cdr3_aa: CSALFPDRNTEAFF
cdr3_nt: TGCAGTGCTCTATTCCCGGACAGGAACACTGAAGCTTTCTTT

v_call: TRBV12-3/TRBV12-4
j_call: TRBJ2-7
d_call: TRBD2
clone_size: .
cdr3_aa: CASSSAGGSSYEQYF
cdr3_nt: TGTGCCAGCAGTTCAGCGGGGGGTAGCTCCTACGAGCAGTACTTC

v_call: TRBV6-4
j_call: TRBJ2-1
d_call: .
clone_size: few
cdr3_aa: CASSRGASGYNEQFF
cdr3_nt: TGTGCCAGCAGTCGGGGGGCTAGCGGATACAATGAGCAGTTCTTC

v_call: TRBV7-3
j_call: TRBJ2-7
d_call: .
clone_size: .
cdr3_aa: CASSLIGGEQYF
cdr3_nt: TGTGCCAGCAGCTTAATCGGGGGCGAGCAGTACTTC

v_call: TRBV3-1
j_call: TRBJ2-5
d_call: TRBD2
clone_size: many
cdr3_aa: CASIKGEGRETQYF
cdr3_nt: TGTGCCAGCATCAAAGGGGAGGGGCGAGAGACCCAGTACTTC

v_call: TRBV4-2
j_call: TRBJ2-7
d_call: .
clone_size: .
cdr3_aa: CASSQVESLEYF
cdr3_nt: TGTGCCAGCAGCCAAGTGGAGAGCTTAGAGTACTTC

v_call: TRBV7-9
j_call: TRBJ2-1
d_call: .
clone_size: many
cdr3_aa: CASNPVGLAEAGFF
cdr3_nt: TGTGCCAGCAACCCTGTCGGCTTAGCGGAAGCTGGTTTCTTC

v_call: TRBV20-1
j_call: TRBJ1-2
d_call: TRBD1
clone_size: few
cdr3_aa: CSASPGQTNYGYTF
cdr3_nt: TGCAGTGCTAGTCCGGGACAGACTAACTATGGCTACACCTTC

v_call: TRBV27
j_call: TRBJ1-1
d_call: .
clone_size: .
cdr3_aa: CASSFNGGNTEAFF
cdr3_nt: TGTGCCAGCAGCTTCAACGGTGGGAACACTGAAGCTTTCTTT

v_call: TRBV5-6
j_call: TRBJ2-7
d_call: .
clone_size: many
cdr3_aa: CASSLEVYSYEQYF
cdr3_nt: TGTGCCAGCAGCTTGGAGGTCTACTCCTACGAGCAGTACTTC

v_call: TRBV7-9
j_call: TRBJ2-1
d_call: .
clone_size: few
cdr3_aa: CASSLVGTNEQFF
cdr3_nt: TGTGCCAGCAGCTTAGTTGGGACAAATGAGCAGTTCTTC

v_call: TRBV2
j_call: TRBJ1-6
d_call: .
clone_size: many
cdr3_aa: CASNRFATDNSPLHF
cdr3_nt: TGTGCCAGCAATAGGTTCGCGACAGACAATTCACCCCTCCACTTT

v_call: TRBV5-1
j_call: TRBJ2-1
d_call: .
clone_size: many
cdr3_aa: CASSLGLVGYNEQFF
cdr3_nt: TGCGCCAGCAGCTTGGGACTAGTAGGTTACAATGAGCAGTTCTTC

v_call: TRBV28
j_call: TRBJ2-3
d_call: .
clone_size: few
cdr3_aa: CASSFWAVDTQYF
cdr3_nt: TGTGCCAGCAGTTTCTGGGCGGTGGATACGCAGTATTTT

v_call: TRBV6-1
j_call: TRBJ1-5
d_call: .
clone_size: many
cdr3_aa: CASSERADQPQHF
cdr3_nt: TGTGCCAGCAGTGAACGGGCCGATCAGCCCCAGCATTTT

v_call: TRBV5-1
j_call: TRBJ2-1
d_call: .
clone_size: few
cdr3_aa: CASSSGDRGSYNEQFF
cdr3_nt: TGCGCCAGCAGCTCGGGGGACCGAGGTTCCTACAATGAGCAGTTCTTC

v_call: TRBV12-3/TRBV12-4
j_call: TRBJ2-2
d_call: TRBD1
clone_size: few
cdr3_aa: CASRGQGAYAGELFF
cdr3_nt: TGTGCCAGCAGAGGACAGGGGGCATACGCCGGGGAGCTGTTTTTT

v_call: TRBV2
j_call: TRBJ1-1
d_call: TRBD1
clone_size: many
cdr3_aa: CASSGNRGNTEAFF
cdr3_nt: TGTGCCAGCAGTGGAAACAGGGGGAACACTGAAGCTTTCTTT

v_call: TRBV21-1
j_call: TRBJ2-2
d_call: .
clone_size: few
cdr3_aa: CASSGTSGKGLNTGELFF
cdr3_nt: TGTGCCAGCAGCGGGACTAGCGGGAAAGGGTTGAACACCGGGGAGCTGTTTTTT

v_call: TRBV12-3/TRBV12-4
j_call: TRBJ2-7
d_call: .
clone_size: many
cdr3_aa: CASSFGPGNEQYF
cdr3_nt: TGTGCCAGCAGTTTCGGCCCGGGGAACGAGCAGTACTTC